This TCR beta chain was documented in a study of cytomegalovirus exposure and HLA in healthy donors. The protocol was immunoSEQ multiplex PCR, while the TCRdb copy is restricted to in-frame clones and leaves out a portion. This sample carries more than 95,000 clones, roughly 95% of them seen once, and the ten largest clones take about 1.7%. Trimming at V came to 1 base and at J to 6 bases, leaving 1 base not matched to a gene. This CDR3 is 13 amino acids long. Germline V lookup: CDR1 LGHNT, CDR2 FRNRAP. The source material was PBMCs. This TCR came from a man younger than 30 in good health and CMV-seronegative. The chain employs TRBV12-5 and TRBJ1-2; 8 positions match TRBD1. CDR3 sequence: CASGLGQGNGYTF. CDR3 DNA: TGTGCTAGTGGTTTGGGACAGGGGAATGGCTACACCTTC.